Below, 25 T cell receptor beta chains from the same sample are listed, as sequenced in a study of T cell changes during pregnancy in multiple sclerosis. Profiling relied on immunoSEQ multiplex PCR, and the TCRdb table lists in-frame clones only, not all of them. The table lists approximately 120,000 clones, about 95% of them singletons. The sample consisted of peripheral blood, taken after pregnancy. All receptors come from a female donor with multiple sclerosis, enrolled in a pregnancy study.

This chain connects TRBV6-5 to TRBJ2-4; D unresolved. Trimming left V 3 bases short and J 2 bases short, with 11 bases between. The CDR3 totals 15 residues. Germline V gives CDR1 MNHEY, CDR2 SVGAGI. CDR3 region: CASSYGSSTKNIQYF. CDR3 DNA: TGTGCCAGCAGTTATGGTAGCTCTACCAAAAACATTCAGTACTTC.

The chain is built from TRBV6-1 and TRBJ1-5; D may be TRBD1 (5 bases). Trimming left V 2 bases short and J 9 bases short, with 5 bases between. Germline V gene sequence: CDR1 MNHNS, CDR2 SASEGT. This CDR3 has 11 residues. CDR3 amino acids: CASSERGPQHF. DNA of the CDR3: TGTGCCAGCAGTGAAAGGGGGCCCCAGCATTTT.

This CDR3 is CASRQGAYSYEQYF. In DNA form, the CDR3 reads TGCGCCAGCAGACAAGGGGCCTACTCCTACGAGCAGTACTTC. The V gene is TRBV5-1, the J gene TRBJ2-7; D may be TRBD1 (5 bases). Germline V gives CDR1 SGHRS, CDR2 YFSETQ. CDR3 length: 14 residues. The ends were cut back, 5 bases at V and 0 bases at J, with 12 bases in the middle. Drawing the rest from reference TRBV5-1 and TRBJ2-7, the complete variable domain is KAGVTQTPRYLIKTRGQQVTLSCSPISGHRSVSWYQQTPGQGLQFLFEYFSETQRNKGNFPGRFSGRQFSNSRSEMNVSTLELGDSALYLCASRQGAYSYEQYFGPGTRLTVT.

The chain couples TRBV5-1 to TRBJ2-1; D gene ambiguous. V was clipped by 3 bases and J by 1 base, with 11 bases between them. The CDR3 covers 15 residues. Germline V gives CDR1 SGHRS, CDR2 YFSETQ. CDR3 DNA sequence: TGCGCCAGCAGCTCCGGAGTAAAGTCCTACAATGAGCAGTTCTTC. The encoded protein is CASSSGVKSYNEQFF.

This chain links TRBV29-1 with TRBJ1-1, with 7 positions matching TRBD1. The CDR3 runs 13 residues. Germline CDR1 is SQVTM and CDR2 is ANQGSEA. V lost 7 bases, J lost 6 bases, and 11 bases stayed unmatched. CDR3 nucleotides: TGCAGCGGGGAGGACAGGTTCCTTGCTGAAGCTTTCTTT. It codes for CSGEDRFLAEAFF.

The CDR3 coding sequence is TGTGCCAGCAGCTTGGGACAGCTTGGCTACACCTTC. Protein product: CASSLGQLGYTF. The rearrangement joins TRBV5-4 to TRBJ1-2; tentative D call: TRBD1 (5 bases). Germline values: CDR1 SGHNT, CDR2 YYREEE (reference sequence). Trimming shortened V by 0 bases and J by 7 bases, and 7 bases separated the two germline ends. There are 12 residues in the CDR3.

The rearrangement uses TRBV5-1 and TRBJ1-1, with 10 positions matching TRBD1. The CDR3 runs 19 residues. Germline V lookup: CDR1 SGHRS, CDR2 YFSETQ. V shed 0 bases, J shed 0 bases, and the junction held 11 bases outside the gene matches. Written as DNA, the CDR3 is TGCGCCAGCAGCTTGGATCGCCGAGCGGACAGGGGGATGAACACTGAAGCTTTCTTT. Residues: CASSLDRRADRGMNTEAFF. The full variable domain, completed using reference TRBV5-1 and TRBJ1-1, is KAGVTQTPRYLIKTRGQQVTLSCSPISGHRSVSWYQQTPGQGLQFLFEYFSETQRNKGNFPGRFSGRQFSNSRSEMNVSTLELGDSALYLCASSLDRRADRGMNTEAFFGQGTRLTVV.

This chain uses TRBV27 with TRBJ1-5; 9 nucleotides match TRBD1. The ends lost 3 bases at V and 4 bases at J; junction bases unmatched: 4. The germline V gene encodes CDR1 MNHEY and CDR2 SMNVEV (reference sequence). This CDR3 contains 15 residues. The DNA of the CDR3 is TGTGCCAGCAGTTTCACCGGGACAGGGAATCAGCCCCAGCATTTT. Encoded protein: CASSFTGTGNQPQHF.

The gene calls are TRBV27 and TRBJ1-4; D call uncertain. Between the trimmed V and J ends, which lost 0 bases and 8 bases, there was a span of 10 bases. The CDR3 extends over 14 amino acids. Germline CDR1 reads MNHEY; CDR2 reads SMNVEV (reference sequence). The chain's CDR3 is CASSLSGSSEKLFF. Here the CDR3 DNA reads TGTGCCAGCAGTTTATCGGGCAGTTCCGAAAAACTGTTTTTT.

For the CDR3, the DNA is TGTGCCAGCAGTTTAGTCAGGGGGGCCACTGAAGCTTTCTTT. Translated: CASSLVRGATEAFF. This chain uses TRBV28 with TRBJ1-1; 7 bases are a match to TRBD1. CDR3 length: 14 amino acids. Looked up from germline, CDR1 is MDHEN and CDR2 is SYDVKM. Trimming at V came to 2 bases and at J to 4 bases, leaving 4 bases not matched to a gene.

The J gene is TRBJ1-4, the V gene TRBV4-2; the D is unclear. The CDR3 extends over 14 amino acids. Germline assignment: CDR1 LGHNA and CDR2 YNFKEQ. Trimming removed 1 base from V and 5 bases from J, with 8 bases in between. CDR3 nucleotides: TGTGCCAGCAGCCAAGTCCAACAGAATGAAAAACTGTTTTTT. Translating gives CASSQVQQNEKLFF.

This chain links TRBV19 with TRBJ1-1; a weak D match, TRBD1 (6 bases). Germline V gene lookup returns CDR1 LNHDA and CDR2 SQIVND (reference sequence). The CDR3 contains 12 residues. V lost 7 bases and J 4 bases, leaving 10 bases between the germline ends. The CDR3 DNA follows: TGTGCCAGTAAAGGGGGGGTCACTGAAGCTTTCTTT. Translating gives CASKGGVTEAFF. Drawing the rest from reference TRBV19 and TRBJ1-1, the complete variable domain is DGGITQSPKYLFRKEGQNVTLSCEQNLNHDAMYWYRQDPGQGLRLIYYSQIVNDFQKGDIAEGYSVSREKKESFPLTVTSAQKNPTAFYLCASKGGVTEAFFGQGTRLTVV.

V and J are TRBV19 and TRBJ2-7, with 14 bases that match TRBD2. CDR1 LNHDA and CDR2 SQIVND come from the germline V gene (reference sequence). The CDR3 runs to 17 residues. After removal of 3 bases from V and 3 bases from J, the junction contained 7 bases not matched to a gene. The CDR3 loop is CASSIRTSGRPIYEQYF. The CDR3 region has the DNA TGTGCCAGTAGTATTCGGACTAGCGGGAGGCCGATCTACGAGCAGTACTTC. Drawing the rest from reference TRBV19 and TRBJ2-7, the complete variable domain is DGGITQSPKYLFRKEGQNVTLSCEQNLNHDAMYWYRQDPGQGLRLIYYSQIVNDFQKGDIAEGYSVSREKKESFPLTVTSAQKNPTAFYLCASSIRTSGRPIYEQYFGPGTRLTVT.

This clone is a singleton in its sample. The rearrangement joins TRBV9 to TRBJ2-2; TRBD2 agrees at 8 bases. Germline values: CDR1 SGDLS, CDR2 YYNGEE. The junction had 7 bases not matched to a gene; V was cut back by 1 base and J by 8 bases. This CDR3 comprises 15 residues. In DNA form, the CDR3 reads TGTGCCAGCAGCGTACCCGCAGCGGGAGCTGGGGAGCTGTTTTTT. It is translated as CASSVPAAGAGELFF.

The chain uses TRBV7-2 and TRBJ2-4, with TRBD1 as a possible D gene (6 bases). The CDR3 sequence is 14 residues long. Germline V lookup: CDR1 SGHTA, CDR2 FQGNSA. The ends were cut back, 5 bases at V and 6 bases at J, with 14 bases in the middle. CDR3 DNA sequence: TGTGCCAGCAGCCGCACCTTACAGGGAAACATTCAGTACTTC. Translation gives CASSRTLQGNIQYF.

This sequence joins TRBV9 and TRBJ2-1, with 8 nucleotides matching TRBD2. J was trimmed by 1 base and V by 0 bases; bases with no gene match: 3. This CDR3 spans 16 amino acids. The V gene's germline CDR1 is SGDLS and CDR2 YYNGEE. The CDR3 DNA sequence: TGTGCCAGCAGCGTAGGCGGGGGGCCGTCCTACAATGAGCAGTTCTTC. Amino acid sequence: CASSVGGGPSYNEQFF.

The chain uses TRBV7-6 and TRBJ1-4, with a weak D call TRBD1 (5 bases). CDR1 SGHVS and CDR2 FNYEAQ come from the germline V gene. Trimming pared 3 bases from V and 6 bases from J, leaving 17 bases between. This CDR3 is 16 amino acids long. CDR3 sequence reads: CASSLKTAPIDEKLFF. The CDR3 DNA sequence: TGTGCCAGCAGCTTGAAGACAGCACCTATTGATGAAAAACTGTTTTTT.

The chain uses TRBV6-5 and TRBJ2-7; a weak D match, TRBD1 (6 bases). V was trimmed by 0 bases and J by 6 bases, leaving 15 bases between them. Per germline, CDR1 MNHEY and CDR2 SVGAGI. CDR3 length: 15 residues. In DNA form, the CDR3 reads TGTGCCAGCAGTTACTCCCTACAGGGAATCGGCGAGCAGTACTTC. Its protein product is CASSYSLQGIGEQYF.

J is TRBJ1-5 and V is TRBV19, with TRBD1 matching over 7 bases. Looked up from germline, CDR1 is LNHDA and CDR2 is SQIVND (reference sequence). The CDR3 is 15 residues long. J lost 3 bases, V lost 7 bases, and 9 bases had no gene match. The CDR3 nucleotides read TGTGCCAGTACCGAACAGGGGCGCCCCAATCAGCCCCAGCATTTT. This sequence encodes CASTEQGRPNQPQHF.

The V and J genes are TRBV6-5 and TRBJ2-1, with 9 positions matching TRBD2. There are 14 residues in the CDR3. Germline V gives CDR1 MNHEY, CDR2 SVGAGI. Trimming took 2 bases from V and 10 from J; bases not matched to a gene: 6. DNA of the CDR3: TGTGCCAGCAGTTACACCGGACTAGCGTCAGAGCAGTTCTTC. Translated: CASSYTGLASEQFF.

The CDR3 DNA sequence: TGTGCCAGCAGCCAAGATTGGGTAGGGGCCTATGGCTACACCTTC. Its translation is CASSQDWVGAYGYTF. The chain uses TRBV14 and TRBJ1-2; the D gene is possibly TRBD1 (5 bases). The germline V and J ends were trimmed by 0 bases and 4 bases, with 12 bases remaining between them. Looked up from germline, CDR1 is SGHDN and CDR2 is FVKESK. This CDR3 contains 15 residues.

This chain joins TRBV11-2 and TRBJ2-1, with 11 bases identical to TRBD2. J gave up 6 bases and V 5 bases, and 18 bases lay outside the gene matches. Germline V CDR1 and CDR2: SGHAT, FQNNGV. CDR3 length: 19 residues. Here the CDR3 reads CASSIQTQRWLAGGNEQFF. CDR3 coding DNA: TGTGCCAGCAGCATACAGACCCAGAGGTGGCTAGCGGGGGGCAATGAGCAGTTCTTC. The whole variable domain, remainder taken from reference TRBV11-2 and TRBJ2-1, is EAGVAQSPRYKIIEKRQSVAFWCNPISGHATLYWYQQILGQGPKLLIQFQNNGVVDDSQLPKDRFSAERLKGVDSTLKIQPAKLEDSAVYLCASSIQTQRWLAGGNEQFFGPGTRLTVL.

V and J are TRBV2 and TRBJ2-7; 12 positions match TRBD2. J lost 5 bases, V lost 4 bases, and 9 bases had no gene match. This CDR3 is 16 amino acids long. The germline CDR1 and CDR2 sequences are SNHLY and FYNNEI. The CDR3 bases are TGTGCCAGCAGTGCCGAGGGACTAGCGGGTCCTCACGAGCAGTACTTC. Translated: CASSAEGLAGPHEQYF.

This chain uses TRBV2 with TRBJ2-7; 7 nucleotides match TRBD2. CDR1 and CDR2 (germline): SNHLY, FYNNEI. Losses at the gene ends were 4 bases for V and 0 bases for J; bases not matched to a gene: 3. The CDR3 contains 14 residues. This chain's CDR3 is CASSAAGASYEQYF. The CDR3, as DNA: TGTGCCAGCAGTGCCGCGGGAGCCTCCTACGAGCAGTACTTC.

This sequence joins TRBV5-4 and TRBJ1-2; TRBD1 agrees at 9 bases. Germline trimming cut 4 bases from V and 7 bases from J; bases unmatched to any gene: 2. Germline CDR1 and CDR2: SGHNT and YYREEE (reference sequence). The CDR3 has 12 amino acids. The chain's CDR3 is CASSTTGGGYTF. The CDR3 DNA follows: TGTGCCAGCAGCACGACAGGGGGTGGCTACACCTTC.